The 32 T cell receptor beta chains presented below share a single source sample, sequenced in a study of control samples from healthy donors and cancer patients. Libraries were prepared by immunoSEQ multiplex PCR; TCRdb keeps only in-frame clonotypes and omits some of them. In the table there are some 120,000 clones, approximately 90% of which are singletons. The sequenced sample was blood. These receptors originate from a young man in good health.

V gene TRBV5-1 combines with J gene TRBJ2-3, with 8 bases aligning to TRBD1. V lost 4 bases and J lost 2; bases outside the gene matches: 6. The CDR3 sequence is 15 residues long. From germline, CDR1 is SGHRS and CDR2 YFSETQ. The CDR3 coding sequence is TGCGCCAGCAGCCAGCGGACAGGGTACACAGATACGCAGTATTTT. Its translation: CASSQRTGYTDTQYF.

This clone is a singleton in its sample. This rearrangement joins TRBV28 to TRBJ1-1; the match to TRBD1 covers 8 bases. Per germline, CDR1 MDHEN and CDR2 SYDVKM. Trimming at V came to 3 bases and at J to 1 base, leaving 4 bases not matched to a gene. This CDR3 has 15 amino acids. This CDR3 reads CASSLSGTGNTEAFF. The CDR3 DNA is TGTGCCAGCAGTTTGTCCGGGACAGGGAACACTGAAGCTTTCTTT.

The V and J genes are TRBV5-1 and TRBJ1-2; 11 nucleotides match TRBD1. The length of the CDR3 is 16 residues. Trimming took 4 bases from V and 4 from J; bases not matched to a gene: 9. Per the germline V gene, CDR1 is SGHRS and CDR2 is YFSETQ. Written as DNA, the CDR3 is TGCGCCAGCAGCATCGACCGGGACAGGGGGTCCTATGGCTACACCTTC. Translated: CASSIDRDRGSYGYTF.

This rearrangement joins TRBV12-3 or TRBV12-4 to TRBJ2-7; TRBD2 might be the D (5 bases). V was cut by 4 bases and J by 1 base, with 8 bases left in between. The CDR3 loop spans 13 amino acids. For the CDR3, the DNA is TGTGCCAGCAGTTCAGGAGGTTCCTACGAGCAGTACTTC. Its protein product is CASSSGGSYEQYF.

The chain carries TRBV5-5 and TRBJ1-4, with a tentative D call TRBD1 (5 bases). This CDR3 comprises 17 residues. Germline V gives CDR1 SGHKS, CDR2 YYEKEE (reference sequence). V shed 4 bases and J shed 3 bases, with 19 bases lying between them. CDR3 in DNA: TGTGCCAGCAGCCCCTGGACTGACCGGGGGGCTAATGAAAAACTGTTTTTT. Its translation: CASSPWTDRGANEKLFF.

This chain connects TRBV28 to TRBJ1-6; 9 bases are a match to TRBD1. Germline CDR1 MDHEN, CDR2 SYDVKM. J lost 7 bases, V lost 7 bases, and 5 bases had no gene match. The length of the CDR3 is 14 residues. The chain's CDR3 is CASTMGQGNSPLHF. CDR3 sequence (DNA): TGTGCCAGCACCATGGGACAGGGAAATTCACCCCTCCACTTT.

The chain has TRBV5-1 and TRBJ1-2; 9 nucleotides agree with TRBD1. The CDR3 is made up of 14 amino acids. Germline V lookup: CDR1 SGHRS, CDR2 YFSETQ. The ends lost 4 bases at V and 8 bases at J; junction bases unmatched: 9. This CDR3 is CASSPGTGTVGYTF. CDR3 DNA: TGCGCCAGCAGCCCCGGGACAGGGACGGTGGGCTACACCTTC.

The chain is built from TRBV27 and TRBJ1-5; unclear D gene. CDR3 length: 15 residues. Trimming took off 6 bases at V and 10 bases at J, with 22 bases between the two ends. CDR1 and CDR2 (germline): MNHEY, SMNVEV (reference sequence). The CDR3 nucleotides are TGTGCCAGCAGCCTAAAGGCTGACCTCTATCGACCCCAGCATTTT. It translates to CASSLKADLYRPQHF.

The chain links TRBV27 to TRBJ2-5; 7 positions agree with TRBD2. V was pared by 6 bases and J by 5 bases, with 9 bases of the junction left unmatched. This CDR3 spans 14 amino acids. Germline V CDR1 and CDR2: MNHEY, SMNVEV (reference sequence). CDR3 in amino acids: CASSLTQGGETQYF. The CDR3 nucleotides read TGTGCCAGCAGCCTAACCCAGGGAGGGGAGACCCAGTACTTC.

CDR3 sequence (DNA): TGTGCCACCGACGCCAATAGAAACACCATATATTTT. Its protein is CATDANRNTIYF. The chain has TRBV7-9 and TRBJ1-3; D call uncertain. There are 12 residues in the CDR3. Germline V gene data show CDR1 as SEHNR and CDR2 as FQNEAQ (reference sequence). The V end lost 10 bases, the J end lost 5 bases, and 12 bases lay between the germline ends.

This clone showed up just once. The rearrangement links TRBV19 to TRBJ1-5; perhaps TRBD1 as D (6 bases). Trimming removed 5 bases at V and 7 bases at J, with 15 bases between. Germline CDR1 reads LNHDA; CDR2 reads SQIVND (reference sequence). The CDR3 loop spans 14 amino acids. The CDR3 loop is CASSVTGSGQPQHF. The CDR3, as DNA: TGTGCCAGTAGTGTTACAGGGAGCGGGCAGCCCCAGCATTTT.

V is TRBV12-3 or TRBV12-4 and J is TRBJ2-1; D ambiguous. The CDR3 is made up of 12 amino acids. Trimming removed 2 bases from V and 8 bases from J, with 7 bases in between. CDR3 amino acids: CASSLYNHEQFF. In nucleotides, the CDR3 is TGTGCCAGCAGTTTATACAACCATGAGCAGTTCTTC.

The chain couples TRBV7-3 to TRBJ2-2; tentative D call: TRBD1 (6 bases). Germline V gives CDR1 SGHTA, CDR2 FQGTGA. The CDR3 is made up of 16 amino acids. Trimming cost V 3 bases and J 0 bases, with 11 bases left between them. The CDR3, as DNA: TGTGCCAGCAGCTTTCATGGACAGTCGAACACCGGGGAGCTGTTTTTT. Translating gives CASSFHGQSNTGELFF.

The chain combines TRBV4-2 with TRBJ1-2, with D unresolved. This CDR3 is 12 amino acids long. Per germline, CDR1 LGHNA and CDR2 YNFKEQ. The germline V and J ends were trimmed by 0 bases and 6 bases, with 5 bases remaining between them. The CDR3 protein is CASSQEGDGYTF. The CDR3 nucleotides are TGTGCCAGCAGCCAAGAGGGTGATGGCTACACCTTC.

The chain recombines TRBV2 with TRBJ2-1, with 9 bases identical to TRBD2. Germline CDR1 and CDR2: SNHLY and FYNNEI. V dropped 6 bases and J dropped 6; count of bases not matched to a gene: 6. The CDR3 loop spans 14 amino acids. The CDR3 is CASRISGGLNEQFF. The CDR3 DNA reads TGTGCCAGCAGGATTAGCGGGGGACTCAATGAGCAGTTCTTC.

The genes are TRBV18 and TRBJ2-1; D is tentatively TRBD1 or TRBD2 (5 bases each). V was shortened by 5 bases and J by 9 bases, with 14 bases between the two germline ends. This CDR3 spans 13 amino acids. Germline CDR1 reads KGHSH; CDR2 reads LQKENI. For the CDR3, the DNA is TGTGCCAGCTCAACAAGGGACGCCGGTGAGCAGTTCTTC. Protein: CASSTRDAGEQFF.

The gene calls are TRBV27 and TRBJ1-1, with 8 bases matching TRBD1. This CDR3 has 13 amino acids. Germline CDR1 MNHEY, CDR2 SMNVEV (reference sequence). Germline trimming cut 5 bases from V and 8 bases from J; bases unmatched to any gene: 7. CDR3 amino acids: CASSLNRGREAFF. The DNA of the CDR3 is TGTGCCAGCAGTCTAAACAGGGGGAGGGAAGCTTTCTTT.

The chain has TRBV19 and TRBJ2-5; D ambiguous. Germline values: CDR1 LNHDA, CDR2 SQIVND (reference sequence). Trimming stripped 3 bases from V and 2 bases from J, with 10 bases between. This CDR3 is built from 14 residues. The CDR3 nucleotides read TGTGCCAGTAGTATTACAGAAGCACAAGAGACCCAGTACTTC. This gives the protein CASSITEAQETQYF.

V usage is TRBV6-5 and J usage is TRBJ2-7; possibly TRBD2 for D (6 bases). The CDR3 has 12 amino acids. The V end lost 7 bases, the J end lost 1 base, and 8 bases lay between the germline ends. Germline CDR1 is MNHEY and CDR2 is SVGAGI. CDR3 sequence (DNA): TGTGCCAGCATCGGGGGATCCTACGAGCAGTACGTC. This gives the protein CASIGGSYEQYV.

This chain connects TRBV7-8 to TRBJ2-1, with D possibly being TRBD1 (6 bases). V dropped 5 bases and J dropped 4 bases, with 18 bases sitting between them. This CDR3 is 16 amino acids long. Germline loops: CDR1 SGHVS, CDR2 FQNEAQ. In nucleotides, the CDR3 is TGTGCCAGCAGCACTCCGACAGGCGAAGTGTACAATGAGCAGTTCTTC. Protein product: CASSTPTGEVYNEQFF. The complete variable domain, with remaining parts taken from reference TRBV7-8 and TRBJ2-1, reads GAGVSQSPRYKVAKRGQDVALRCDPISGHVSLFWYQQALGQGPEFLTYFQNEAQLDKSGLPSDRFFAERPEGSVSTLKIQRTQQEDSAVYLCASSTPTGEVYNEQFFGPGTRLTVL.

This clone was detected a few times. V is TRBV7-8 and J is TRBJ2-2; TRBD2 agrees at 11 bases. The ends lost 4 bases at V and 8 bases at J; junction bases unmatched: 9. The CDR3 totals 16 residues. The V gene's germline CDR1 is SGHVS and CDR2 FQNEAQ. The CDR3 is CASSSRLAGSSGELFF. Here the CDR3 DNA reads TGTGCCAGCAGCTCGCGACTAGCGGGATCTTCGGGGGAGCTGTTTTTT.

The chain employs TRBV11-1 and TRBJ1-1, with D possibly being TRBD1 (6 bases). The CDR3 is made up of 13 amino acids. The V gene's germline CDR1 is SGHAT and CDR2 FQDESV (reference sequence). The ends were cut back, 3 bases at V and 6 bases at J, with 11 bases in the middle. This CDR3 reads CASSLGGAAEAFF. In DNA form, the CDR3 reads TGTGCCAGCAGCTTGGGGGGCGCCGCTGAAGCTTTCTTT.

The rearrangement uses TRBV18 and TRBJ2-7; perhaps D is TRBD1 or TRBD2 (5 bases each). The CDR3 has 14 amino acids. The ends were cut back, 6 bases at V and 4 bases at J, with 16 bases in the middle. Looked up from germline, CDR1 is KGHSH and CDR2 is LQKENI. CDR3 DNA sequence: TGTGCCAGCTCTGCCGGGACCGATAGGTACGAGCAGTACTTC. Translating it yields CASSAGTDRYEQYF.

The rearrangement joins TRBV7-2 to TRBJ2-2; D is uncertain. The germline gives CDR1 SGHTA, CDR2 FQGNSA. The CDR3 length is 15 residues. Between the trimmed V and J ends, which lost 4 bases and 4 bases, there was a span of 13 bases. This CDR3 reads CASSSAGSITGELFF. In DNA, the CDR3 is TGTGCCAGCAGCTCCGCCGGATCTATCACCGGGGAGCTGTTTTTT.

This clone was found a few times. V gene TRBV7-2 combines with J gene TRBJ1-4; TRBD1 might be the D (6 bases). The CDR3 contains 14 residues. Germline V gives CDR1 SGHTA, CDR2 FQGNSA. Trimming pared 1 base from V and 8 bases from J, leaving 11 bases between. The CDR3 reads CASSLEQGAEKLFF. As DNA, the CDR3 is TGTGCCAGCAGCTTAGAACAGGGAGCCGAAAAACTGTTTTTT.

The V call is TRBV6-5, the J call TRBJ1-6, with TRBD1 identical over 9 bases. CDR3 length: 15 amino acids. The germline V gene encodes CDR1 MNHEY and CDR2 SVGAGI. After removal of 2 bases from V and 8 bases from J, the junction contained 4 bases not matched to a gene. CDR3 in amino acids: CASSYQGQGHSPLHF. DNA of the CDR3: TGTGCCAGCAGTTACCAGGGACAGGGTCATTCACCCCTCCACTTT.

This clone is a singleton in its sample. The rearrangement joins TRBV4-1 to TRBJ2-1, with D perhaps assigned TRBD1 or TRBD2 (5 bases each). This CDR3 comprises 11 residues. Looked up from germline, CDR1 is MGHRA and CDR2 is YSYEKL. The V end was cut by 2 bases, the J end by 12 bases, with 8 bases between. The CDR3 coding sequence is TGCGCCAGCAGCCAACTTGGGGGGCAGTTCTTC. Protein product: CASSQLGGQFF.

This chain uses TRBV5-4 with TRBJ2-5, with D perhaps TRBD2 (6 bases). V lost 1 base and J lost 3, with 13 bases in between. The CDR3 spans 15 residues. From germline, CDR1 is SGHNT and CDR2 YYREEE (reference sequence). The CDR3 DNA is TGTGCCAGCAGCTTGCCGGGGGTGTTAGAAGAGACCCAGTACTTC. Its protein is CASSLPGVLEETQYF.

V gene TRBV29-1 combines with J gene TRBJ2-5, with D perhaps matching TRBD1 (6 bases). Between the trimmed V and J ends, which lost 8 bases and 2 bases, there was a span of 18 bases. The germline gives CDR1 SQVTM, CDR2 ANQGSEA. This CDR3 region has 14 residues. Here the CDR3 DNA reads TGCAGCAGCCGAAGGGGGTTCGATCAAGAGACCCAGTACTTC. This translates into CSSRRGFDQETQYF.

The V and J genes are TRBV9 and TRBJ2-1; D call uncertain. CDR3 length: 13 amino acids. The germline V gene has CDR1 SGDLS and CDR2 YYNGEE. Trimming pared 0 bases from V and 4 bases from J, leaving 5 bases between. The CDR3 loop reads CASSVDEYNEQFF. In DNA form, the CDR3 reads TGTGCCAGCAGCGTAGACGAGTACAATGAGCAGTTCTTC.

V gene TRBV29-1 combines with J gene TRBJ1-2; D unclear. The CDR3 spans 11 residues. The V gene's germline CDR1 is SQVTM and CDR2 ANQGSEA. V was cut by 6 bases and J by 2 bases, with 7 bases left in between. For the CDR3, the DNA is TGCAGCGTAAATACAAACTATGGCTACACCTTC. Residues: CSVNTNYGYTF. The full variable domain, rest sourced from reference TRBV29-1 and TRBJ1-2, is SAVISQKPSRDICQRGTSLTIQCQVDSQVTMMFWYRQQPGQSLTLIATANQGSEATYESGFVIDKFPISRPNLTFSTLTVSNMSPEDSSIYLCSVNTNYGYTFGSGTRLTVV.

This chain uses TRBV30 with TRBJ2-7; D not resolved. This CDR3 is 12 amino acids long. Trimming stripped 1 base from V and 2 bases from J, with 6 bases between. Per germline, CDR1 GTSNPN and CDR2 SVGIG (reference sequence). This chain's CDR3 is CAWSGPTYEQYV. The CDR3 DNA is TGTGCCTGGAGTGGACCGACCTACGAGCAGTACGTC.